The 5 T cell receptor beta chains given below trace back to one sample, sequenced in a study of monozygotic twins with inflammatory bowel disease. Each CDR3 protein gets one entry in TCRdb, which reprocessed the 5' RACE reads and gives no DNA. In total, the table holds 300,000 to 350,000 distinct CDR3 sequences. The sequenced sample was blood. Every receptor here comes from a human donor with ulcerative colitis or Crohn's disease, or a healthy co-twin of an affected twin (not recorded which).

V gene TRBV28 combines with J gene TRBJ2-1; TCRdb outputs TRBD2, but without DNA this stays unchecked. This CDR3 is built from 19 residues. The V gene's germline CDR1 is MDHEN and CDR2 SYDVKM. This chain's CDR3 is CASSFPLSPERSNLNEQFF.

The chain combines TRBV7-2 with TRBJ2-1; TCRdb names TRBD2, which stays unverified in the absence of DNA. From germline, CDR1 is SGHTA and CDR2 FQGNSA. CDR3 length: 15 residues. The CDR3 sequence: CASNNRIAGGYEQFF.

This chain uses TRBV7-6 with TRBJ2-5; absent DNA, TCRdb's TRBD2 call cannot be checked. The CDR3 length is 16 residues. Germline loops: CDR1 SGHVS, CDR2 FNYEAQ. The CDR3 loop reads CASSLGQSGLGETQYF. Filled out from reference TRBV7-6 and TRBJ2-5, the complete variable domain reads GAGVSQSPRYKVTKRGQDVALRCDPISGHVSLYWYRQALGQGPEFLTYFNYEAQQDKSGLPNDRFSAERPEGSISTLTIQRTEQRDSAMYRCASSLGQSGLGETQYFGPGTRLLVL.

The chain joins TRBV20-1 to TRBJ2-3; as DNA is missing, the TRBD1 call by TCRdb cannot be tested. Germline V CDR1 and CDR2: DFQATT, SNEGSKA (reference sequence). This CDR3 contains 16 residues. CDR3 in amino acids: CSAQSGTGANTDTQYF.

The CDR3 is CASSFEGPTEAFF. The chain links TRBV27 to TRBJ1-1. CDR1 is MNHEY and CDR2 is SMNVEV in the germline V gene (reference sequence). The CDR3 has 13 amino acids.